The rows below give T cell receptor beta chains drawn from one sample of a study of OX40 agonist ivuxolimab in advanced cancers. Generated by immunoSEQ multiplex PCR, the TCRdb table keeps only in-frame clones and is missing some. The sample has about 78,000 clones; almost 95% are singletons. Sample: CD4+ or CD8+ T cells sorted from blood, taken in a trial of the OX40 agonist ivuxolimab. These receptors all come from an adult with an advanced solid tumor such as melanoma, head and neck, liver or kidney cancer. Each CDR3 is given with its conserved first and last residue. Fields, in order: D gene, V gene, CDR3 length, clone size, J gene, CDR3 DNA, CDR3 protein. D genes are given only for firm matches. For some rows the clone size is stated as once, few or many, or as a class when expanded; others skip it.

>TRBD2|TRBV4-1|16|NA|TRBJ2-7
TGCGCCAGCAGCCAGGAATGGGGACTAGCGTCCTACGAGCAGTACTTC
CASSQEWGLASYEQYF
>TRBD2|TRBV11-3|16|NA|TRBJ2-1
TGTGCCAGCATCGGTCGGGGGGGGAGCTCCTACAATGAGCAGTTCTTC
CASIGRGGSSYNEQFF
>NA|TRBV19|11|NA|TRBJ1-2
TGTGCCAGTACCGCAAATTTTGGCTACACCTTC
CASTANFGYTF
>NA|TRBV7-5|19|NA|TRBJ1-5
TGTGCCAGAAGCTTAGGTCCCCCGGGGCGGGGAACGAGCAATCAGCCCCAGCATTTT
CARSLGPPGRGTSNQPQHF
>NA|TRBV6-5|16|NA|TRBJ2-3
TGTGCCAGCAGTTACAAGGTTCCCTCAAGGGGAGATACGCAGTATTTT
CASSYKVPSRGDTQYF
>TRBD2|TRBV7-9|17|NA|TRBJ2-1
TGTGCCAGCAGCCTGACCCGGACTAGCGGTGGTGGTAATGAGCAGTTCTTC
CASSLTRTSGGGNEQFF
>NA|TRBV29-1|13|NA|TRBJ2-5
TGCAGCGTTGGACAGCGCTTACAAGAGACCCAGTACTTC
CSVGQRLQETQYF
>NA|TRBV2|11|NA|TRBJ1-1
TGTGCCGGAGTAAAAGGGGTTGAAGCTTTCTTT
CAGVKGVEAFF
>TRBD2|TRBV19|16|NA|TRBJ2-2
TGTGCCAGTAGCCGTGGCGGGAGGGCCGTCACCGGGGAGCTGTTTTTT
CASSRGGRAVTGELFF
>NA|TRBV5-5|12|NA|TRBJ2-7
TGTGCCAGCAGCTTCATGGGTTACGAGCAGTACTTC
CASSFMGYEQYF
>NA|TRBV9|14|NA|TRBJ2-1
TGTGCCAGCAATAGCCTGAGCTCCTACAATGAGCAGTTCTTC
CASNSLSSYNEQFF
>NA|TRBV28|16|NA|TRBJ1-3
TGTGCCAGCAGTCCTCCAGGGTTTCTAGCTGGAAACACCATATATTTT
CASSPPGFLAGNTIYF
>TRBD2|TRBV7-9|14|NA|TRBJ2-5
TGTGCCAGCAGCTTAAATAGCGGGCAAGAGACCCAGTACTTC
CASSLNSGQETQYF
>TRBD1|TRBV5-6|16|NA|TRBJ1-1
TGTGCCAGCAGCCGGACAGGGGGATTGGTGAACACTGAAGCTTTCTTT
CASSRTGGLVNTEAFF
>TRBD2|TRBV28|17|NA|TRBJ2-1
TGTGCCAGCACCACCGCGGGGGTCCCTAGCTCCTACAATGAGCAGTTCTTC
CASTTAGVPSSYNEQFF
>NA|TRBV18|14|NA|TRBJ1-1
TGTGCCAGCTCAAATGTGGCAGGGGAGACTGAAGCTTTCTTT
CASSNVAGETEAFF
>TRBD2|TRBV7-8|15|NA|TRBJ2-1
TGTGCCAGCAGCACTAGACTAGCGGGAGACCATGAGCAGTTCTTC
CASSTRLAGDHEQFF
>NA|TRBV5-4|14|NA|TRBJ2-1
TGTGCCAGCAGCTTTGACAGCTCCTACAATGAGCAGTTCTTC
CASSFDSSYNEQFF
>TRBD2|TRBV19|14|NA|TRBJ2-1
TGTGCCAGTACCAGCCCCGGGACTAGCTCGGCGCAGTTCTTC
CASTSPGTSSAQFF
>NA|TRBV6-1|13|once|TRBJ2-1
TGTGCCAGCAGTGAAAACGGCCGCAATGAGCAGTTCTTC
CASSENGRNEQFF
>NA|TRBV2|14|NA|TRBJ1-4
TGTGCCAGCACCCTGACCGGAGGGCATGAAAAACTGTTTTTT
CASTLTGGHEKLFF
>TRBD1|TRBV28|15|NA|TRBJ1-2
TGTGCCAGCTTCCGGGGGGGACAGGGGTACCATGGCTACACCTTC
CASFRGGQGYHGYTF
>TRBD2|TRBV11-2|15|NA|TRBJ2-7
TGTGCCAGCAGCGACCGGGCTAGCGGGACCCTCGAGCAGTACTTC
CASSDRASGTLEQYF
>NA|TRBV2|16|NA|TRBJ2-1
TGTGCCAGCCGTGATGGGAGACTCCGGGGGAGCAATGAGCAGTTCTTC
CASRDGRLRGSNEQFF
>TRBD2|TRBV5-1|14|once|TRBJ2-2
TGCGCCAGCAGCTACGGGGGGGCCACCGGGGAGCTGTTTTTT
CASSYGGATGELFF
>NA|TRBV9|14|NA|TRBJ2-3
TGTGCCAGCAGCGTAGGGAGGGCCACAGATACGCAGTATTTT
CASSVGRATDTQYF
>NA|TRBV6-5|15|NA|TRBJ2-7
TGTGCCAGCAGTTTCCAGCGCGTAGGCTCCTACGAGCAGTACTTC
CASSFQRVGSYEQYF
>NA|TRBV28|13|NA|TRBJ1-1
TGTGCCAGTAGACAGGTCATGAACACTGAAGCTTTCTTT
CASRQVMNTEAFF
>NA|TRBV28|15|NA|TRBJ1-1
TGTGCCAGCAGTTCAAGCCCCCCCCAGAACACTGAAGCTTTCTTT
CASSSSPPQNTEAFF
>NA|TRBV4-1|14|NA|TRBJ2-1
TGCGCCAGCAGCCCCAGACTAGGGTTTGATGAGCAGTTCTTC
CASSPRLGFDEQFF
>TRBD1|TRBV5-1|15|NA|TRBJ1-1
TGTGCCAGCAGCTTATCAAAACAGGGGAGCACTGAAGCTTTCTTT
CASSLSKQGSTEAFF
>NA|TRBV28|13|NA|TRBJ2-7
TGTGCCAGCAGCCCTGGACTAATCTACGAGCAGTACTTC
CASSPGLIYEQYF
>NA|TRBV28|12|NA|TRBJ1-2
TGTGCCAGCAGTTTTTGGAACTATGGCTACACCTTC
CASSFWNYGYTF
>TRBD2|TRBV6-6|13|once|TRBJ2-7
TGTGCCAGCAGAACGGGGGGATTCTACGAGCAGTACTTC
CASRTGGFYEQYF
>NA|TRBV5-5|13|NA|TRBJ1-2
TGTGCCAGCAGCCCCCCCCTGGCGCATGGCTACACCTTC
CASSPPLAHGYTF
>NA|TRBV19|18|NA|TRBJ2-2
TGTGCCAGTACCCTCGACGTTTGGGGACACTTGAACACCGGGGAGCTGTTTTTT
CASTLDVWGHLNTGELFF
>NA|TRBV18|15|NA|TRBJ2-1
TGTGCCAGCTCAACTCCAAGGAGATTCTACAATGAGCAGTTCTTC
CASSTPRRFYNEQFF
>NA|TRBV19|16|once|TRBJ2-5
TGTGCCAGTAGTATAGGGCCCCCCATGGGTCAAGAGACCCAGTACTTC
CASSIGPPMGQETQYF
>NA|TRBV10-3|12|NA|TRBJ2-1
TGTGCCATCGGCGGCTCAGGGCATGAGCAGTTCTTC
CAIGGSGHEQFF
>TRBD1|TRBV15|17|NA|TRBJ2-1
TGTGCCACCAGCAGAGATCAAGGGACAGGGGGCTTCAATGAGCAGTTCTTC
CATSRDQGTGGFNEQFF
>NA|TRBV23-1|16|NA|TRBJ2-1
TGCGCCAGCAGTCGCACGCTTGGCGGGATTGGGAATGAGCAGTTCTTC
CASSRTLGGIGNEQFF
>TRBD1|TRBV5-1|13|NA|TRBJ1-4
TGCGCCAGCTCGGGACAGGGGTGGGAAAAACTGTTTTTT
CASSGQGWEKLFF